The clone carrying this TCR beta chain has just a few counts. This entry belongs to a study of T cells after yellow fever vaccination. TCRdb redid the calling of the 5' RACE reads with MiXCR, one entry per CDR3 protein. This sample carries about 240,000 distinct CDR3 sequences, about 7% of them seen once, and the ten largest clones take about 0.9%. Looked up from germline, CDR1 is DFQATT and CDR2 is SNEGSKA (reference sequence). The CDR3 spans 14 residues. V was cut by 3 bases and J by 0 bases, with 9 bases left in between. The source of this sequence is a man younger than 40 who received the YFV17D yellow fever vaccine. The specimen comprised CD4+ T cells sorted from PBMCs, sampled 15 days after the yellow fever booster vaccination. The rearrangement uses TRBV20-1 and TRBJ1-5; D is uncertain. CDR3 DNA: TGCAGTGCTAGCTCAGCTGCTAGCAATCAGCCCCAGCATTTT. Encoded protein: CSASSAASNQPQHF.